The clone carrying this TCR beta chain has a handful of counts. This sample stems from a study of tumor and adjacent non-tumor tissue in lung cancer. This sample's RNA came from whole unsorted tissue. TCRbeta libraries were built with three rounds of nested PCR, modified from ARM-PCR. TCRdb used MiXCR to reprocess the multiplex PCR reads, holding one entry per CDR3 protein. The sample lists more than 120,000 distinct CDR3 sequences, around 67% seen once, with about 20% in the top ten. The sample consisted of lung tumor tissue. The TCR sequence derives from a man aged 60-69 years with small cell lung cancer.

In DNA, the CDR3 is TGCAGCGTTGGTATTCTGGCGCCGGGACAAAGCGCGTCTGGGGCCAACGTCCTGACTTTC. Amino acids: CSVGILAPGQSASGANVLTF. The gene calls are TRBV29-1 and TRBJ2-6, with a tentative D call TRBD1 (6 bases). The CDR3 extends over 20 amino acids. Germline CDR1 reads SQVTM; CDR2 reads ANQGSEA. Trimming pared 4 bases from V and 1 base from J, leaving 26 bases between.